This T cell receptor (beta chain) was captured in a study of blood T cell repertoires in COVID-19. Looking at the study overall: Acute and convalescent COVID-19 samples came from the United States, Italy and Spain. The analysed material was cDNA or gDNA that came from T cells, B-cell-depleted T cells, or PBMCs.

V was pared by 0 bases and J by 0 bases, with 5 bases of the junction left unmatched. CDR3 size: 16 residues. Per germline, CDR1 SGDLS and CDR2 YYNGEE. The assay was immunoSEQ multiplex PCR, and TCRdb's table has in-frame clones only and misses some. The table shows roughly 120,000 clones, with roughly nine tenths occurring only once. The source is a man aged 45-60 years with active COVID-19. The material sequenced was peripheral blood. The rearrangement uses TRBV9 and TRBJ2-5; 7 nucleotides line up with TRBD2. This CDR3 is CASSVGAGIYQETQYF. The CDR3 bases are TGTGCCAGCAGCGTAGGAGCGGGGATTTACCAAGAGACCCAGTACTTC.